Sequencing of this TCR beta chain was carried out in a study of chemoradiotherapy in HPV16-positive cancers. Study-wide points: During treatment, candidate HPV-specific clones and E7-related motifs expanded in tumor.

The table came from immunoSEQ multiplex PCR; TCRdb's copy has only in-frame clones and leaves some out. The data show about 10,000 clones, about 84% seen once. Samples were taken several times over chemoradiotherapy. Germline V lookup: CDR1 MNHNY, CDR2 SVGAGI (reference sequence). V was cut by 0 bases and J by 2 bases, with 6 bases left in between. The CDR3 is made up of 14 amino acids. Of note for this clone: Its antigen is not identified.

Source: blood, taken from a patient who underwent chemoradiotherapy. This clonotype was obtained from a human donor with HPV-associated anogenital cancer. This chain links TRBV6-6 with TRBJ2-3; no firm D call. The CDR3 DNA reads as TGTGCCAGCAGTTACTCGACGCACACAGATACGCAGTATTTT. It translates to CASSYSTHTDTQYF.